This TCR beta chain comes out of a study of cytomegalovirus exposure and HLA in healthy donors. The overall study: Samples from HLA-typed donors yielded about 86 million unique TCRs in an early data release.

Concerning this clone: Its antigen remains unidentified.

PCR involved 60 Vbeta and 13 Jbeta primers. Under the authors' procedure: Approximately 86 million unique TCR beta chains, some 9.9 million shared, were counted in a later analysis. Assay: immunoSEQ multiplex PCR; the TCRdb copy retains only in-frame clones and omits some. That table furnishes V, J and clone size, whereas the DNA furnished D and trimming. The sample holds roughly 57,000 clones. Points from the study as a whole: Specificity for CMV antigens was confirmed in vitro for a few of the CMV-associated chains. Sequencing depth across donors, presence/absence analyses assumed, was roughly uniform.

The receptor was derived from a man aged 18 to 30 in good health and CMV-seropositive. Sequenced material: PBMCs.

The CDR3 nucleotides are TGTGCCAGCAGCTTATCGGGAGGACTGAACAATGAGCAGTTCTTC. Translating it yields CASSLSGGLNNEQFF. The chain combines TRBV7-3 with TRBJ2-1, with 7 positions matching TRBD2. The CDR3 extends over 15 amino acids. Germline assignment: CDR1 SGHTA and CDR2 FQGTGA. The J segment lost 5 bases and the V segment lost 2 bases, leaving 6 bases of the junction unmatched.